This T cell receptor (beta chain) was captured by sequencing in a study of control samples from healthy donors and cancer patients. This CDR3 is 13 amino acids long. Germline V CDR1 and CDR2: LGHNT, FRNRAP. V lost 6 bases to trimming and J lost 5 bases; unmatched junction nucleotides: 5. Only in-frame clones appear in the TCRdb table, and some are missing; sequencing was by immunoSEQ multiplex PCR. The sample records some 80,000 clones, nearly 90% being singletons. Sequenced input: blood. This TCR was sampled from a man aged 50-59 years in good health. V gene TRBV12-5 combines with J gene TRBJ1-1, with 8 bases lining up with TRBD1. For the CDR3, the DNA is TGTGCTAGTGGATTGCAGGGGGCTACTGAAGCTTTCTTT. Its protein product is CASGLQGATEAFF.